This T cell receptor beta chain was sequenced for a study of Graves' ophthalmopathy and Graves' hyperthyroidism. General study points: Clonotypes were expanded in thyroid at above 0.001 frequency, and most also appeared in blood.

CDR3 regions of TCR beta were amplified from RNA transcripts. Second-round multiplex PCR came after first-round RT-PCR with HTBI primers. TCRdb itself ran the multiplex PCR reads through MiXCR, one entry per CDR3 protein. The table has approximately 700,000 distinct CDR3 sequences, 40% seen once. About this clonotype: What it binds is unknown.

The receptor was isolated from an adult man with Graves' ophthalmopathy. Material: peripheral blood.

CDR3 in amino acids: CSASTGGYTF. The CDR3 DNA reads TGCAGTGCTAGCACGGGTGGCTACACCTTC. The chain couples TRBV20-1 to TRBJ1-2; the D is unclear. Germline loops: CDR1 DFQATT, CDR2 SNEGSKA (reference sequence). CDR3 length equals 10 residues. The V end lost 3 bases, the J end lost 7 bases, and 6 bases lay between the germline ends.